This TCR beta chain was sequenced during a study of T cells in localized non-small cell lung cancer (TCRdb year 2020). Some background on the complete study: T cell repertoires of more than 200 early-stage NSCLC patients were analyzed, with tumors being compared against uninvolved tumor-adjacent lungs. The cohort was made up of around 250 treatment-naive NSCLC patients whose localized lung tumors had been resected. NSCLC patients had a mean age of approximately 72 years, and fewer than 150 were male and about a hundred female. General conclusions and limits of the study: Longer overall survival was associated with higher blood T cell density, whereas shorter survival was associated with higher adjacent-lung clonality. Multi-region tumor sequencing was not performed, so intratumor heterogeneity could not be excluded. Because of the exploratory design, TCR variables were selected using unadjusted p-values without false-discovery rate correction. A median of approximately 55 of the top 100 tumor clones were detected in paired uninvolved adjacent lung, and 28 of these tumor clones were also found among the top 100 clones of the paired uninvolved adjacent lung. Uninvolved tumor-adjacent lung showed the highest T cell clonality, higher than tumor, which suggests more focused antigenic responses in the uninvolved tumor-adjacent lung.

V lost 3 bases and J lost 4 bases; the stretch between them is 11 bases long. CDR1 and CDR2 were assigned from the germline V gene as MGHDK and SYGVNS. Its CDR3 holds 14 amino acids, cysteine through phenylalanine. Of the read, only the CDR3 DNA is kept; its 42 bases are in frame from base 1. The immunoSEQ Assay was used to sequence TCR beta CDR3 regions from DNA. On the authors' methods: T cell density was computed as TCR beta template counts normalized to usable DNA estimated by amplifying housekeeping genes. Richness was estimated with the preseqR package, extrapolating to 400,000 templates for PBMC samples and 120,000 templates for tissue samples. Clonality was defined by subtracting Pielou's evenness from one. To identify tissue-enriched TCRs, differential abundance testing was run on productive amino-acid clonotypes with a minimum total count of 5 and an alpha of 0.1. The Jaccard Index and the Morisita Overlap Index were used to quantify repertoire overlap between compartments. GLIPH grouped TCR beta CDR3s together with public tetramer-defined viral CDR3s, and a viral motif had to include at least three viral sequences and also show V-gene enrichment. The table was pulled from immuneACCESS by TCRdb, which kept in-frame rearrangements only. Such tables lose some clones; where checked, under half of the loss comes from unresolved V genes, and the rest has no known cause. V, J and clone size were drawn from that table, and D and trimming were deduced from the DNA. The sample table records 35,000 or so clones; about 87% of these occur just once. Roughly 2.5% of the sample is taken by the ten largest.

At diagnosis, tumor, uninvolved tumor-adjacent lung and peripheral blood were collected and then preserved as a mix of FFPE and fresh-frozen material. For TCR repertoire profiling, blood samples were analyzed in the form of peripheral blood mononuclear cells. As for this clone: Its target antigen remains unknown. No much larger clonotype is one base removed from it; base qualities were not supplied.

Source: peripheral blood, taken before any cancer treatment. The rearrangement joined TRBV25-1 to TRBJ2-3, and perhaps TRBD2 as D gene, on 6 matching bases. This clonotype was sampled from a woman between 35 and 75 years old with stage I lung adenocarcinoma. The CDR3 is CASSDAGKPDTQYF. The DNA reads TGTGCCAGCAGTGACGCGGGGAAGCCAGATACGCAGTATTTT.